This note documents a single T cell receptor beta chain sequence. The CDR3 contains 15 residues. Germline lookup yields CDR1 MDHEN and CDR2 SYDVKM. The data originate from a study of monozygotic twins with inflammatory bowel disease. TCRdb reprocessed the 5' RACE reads; each CDR3 protein has one entry and no DNA is given. Recorded for this sample: under 200,000 distinct CDR3 sequences. Specimen: blood. V gene TRBV28 combines with J gene TRBJ1-5; TCRdb's D call, TRBD1, is unchecked because there is no DNA. The TCR sequence derives from a human donor with ulcerative colitis or Crohn's disease, or a healthy co-twin of an affected twin (not recorded which). The CDR3 protein is CASSLPRGSNQPQHF. Drawing the rest from reference TRBV28 and TRBJ1-5, the complete variable domain is DVKVTQSSRYLVKRTGEKVFLECVQDMDHENMFWYRQDPGLGLRLIYFSYDVKMKEKGDIPEGYSVSREKKERFSLILESASTNQTSMYLCASSLPRGSNQPQHFGDGTRLSIL.